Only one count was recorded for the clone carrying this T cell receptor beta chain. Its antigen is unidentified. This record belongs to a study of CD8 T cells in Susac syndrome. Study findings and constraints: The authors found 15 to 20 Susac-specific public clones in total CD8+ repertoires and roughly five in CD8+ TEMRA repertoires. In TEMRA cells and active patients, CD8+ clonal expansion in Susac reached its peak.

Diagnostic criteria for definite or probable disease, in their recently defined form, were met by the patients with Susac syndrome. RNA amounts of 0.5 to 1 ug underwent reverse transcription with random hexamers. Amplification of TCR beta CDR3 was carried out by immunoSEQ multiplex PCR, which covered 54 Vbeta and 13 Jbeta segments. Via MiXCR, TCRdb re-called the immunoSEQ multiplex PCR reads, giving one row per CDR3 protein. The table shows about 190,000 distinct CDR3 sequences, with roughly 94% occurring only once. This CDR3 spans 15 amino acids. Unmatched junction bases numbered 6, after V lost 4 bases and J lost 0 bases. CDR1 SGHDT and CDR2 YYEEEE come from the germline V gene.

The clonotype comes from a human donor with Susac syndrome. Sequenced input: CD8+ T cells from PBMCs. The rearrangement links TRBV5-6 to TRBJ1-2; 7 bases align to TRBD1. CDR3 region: CASSPGTAANYGYTF. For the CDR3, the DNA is TGTGCCAGCAGCCCCGGGACAGCCGCTAACTATGGCTACACCTTC.